Only a few counts were recorded for the clone carrying this T cell receptor beta chain. This sample is drawn from a study of blood T cell repertoires in COVID-19. This CDR3 comprises 14 residues. V lost 2 bases to trimming and J lost 8 bases, with 15 bases between them. Germline values: CDR1 SGHTA, CDR2 FQGNSA. Original methodology: Estimation of nucleated cell counts relied on the amplification of reference gene primers. Only in-frame clones appear in the TCRdb table, and some are missing; sequencing was by immunoSEQ multiplex PCR. The DNA gave D and trimming, while V, J and clone size come from that table. The data show 210,000 or so clones, 88% seen once.

This rearrangement joins TRBV7-2 to TRBJ1-2, with D tentatively TRBD1 (6 bases). The clonotype was recovered from a woman aged 55-75 years with acute or convalescent COVID-19. Sequenced sample: peripheral blood. The CDR3: CASSLNQGKAGYTF. The CDR3 DNA follows: TGTGCCAGCAGCTTAAATCAGGGGAAAGCGGGCTACACCTTC.